This section outlines one TCR beta chain sequence together with its context. The CDR3 has 16 residues. Germline-derived CDR1 and CDR2 are SGHDT and YYEEEE. The V and J ends lost 1 base and 4 bases respectively, with 17 bases between them. TCRdb independently ran MiXCR on the 5' RACE reads; one entry per CDR3 protein. Of about 46,000 distinct CDR3 sequences listed, roughly 28% were seen once; the top ten hold around 1.9%. The J gene is TRBJ1-1, the V gene TRBV5-6, with D tentatively TRBD1 (6 bases). The clonotype comes from a female donor with breast cancer. Sequencing input: naive CD4+ T cells sorted from blood. Subset given: naive CD4+ T cells, CD4+CD45RA+CD25-. CDR3 bases: TGTGCCAGCAGCTTGCCTGGGGGCGGGGGAGTCACTGAAGCTTTCTTT. Translated: CASSLPGGGGVTEAFF.